Listed here are 19 T cell receptor beta chains from one sample, sequenced in a study of CD8 T cells in Susac syndrome. Reverse transcription used roughly 0.5 to 1 ug RNA and random hexamers. TCRdb passed the immunoSEQ multiplex PCR reads through MiXCR, listing each CDR3 protein once. This repertoire shows 150,000 to 200,000 distinct CDR3 sequences, about 93% found once; its top ten account for just over 0.13%. Sequencing was carried out using CD4+ T cells from PBMCs. The receptors shown here come from a human donor in good health.

V is TRBV20-1 and J is TRBJ1-1, with D unclear. Trimming removed 1 base at V and 6 bases at J, with 9 bases between. CDR3 size: 12 residues. The germline V gene encodes CDR1 DFQATT and CDR2 SNEGSKA (reference sequence). CDR3 coding DNA: TGCAGTGCTAGAGCGGTCTACGCTGAAGCTTTCTTT. Translated, it gives CSARAVYAEAFF.

This rearrangement joins TRBV3-1 to TRBJ2-5; 9 bases map to TRBD1. V was pared by 1 base and J by 2 bases, with 11 bases of the junction left unmatched. The CDR3 runs 18 residues. The germline V gene encodes CDR1 LGHDT and CDR2 YNNKEL (reference sequence). The CDR3 DNA sequence: TGTGCCAGCAGCCAAGGCTATTCTTGGGGACAGGGACAAGAGACCCAGTACTTC. Translation: CASSQGYSWGQGQETQYF.

This clonotype was observed a few times. The rearrangement joins TRBV19 to TRBJ1-2; tentative D call: TRBD1 (6 bases). The germline gives CDR1 LNHDA, CDR2 SQIVND (reference sequence). V was shortened by 5 bases and J by 6 bases, with 13 bases between the two germline ends. The CDR3 is 13 amino acids. The CDR3 loop is CASSPQGTDGYTF. Written as DNA, the CDR3 is TGTGCCAGTAGTCCGCAGGGGACGGATGGCTACACCTTC.

The chain couples TRBV5-1 to TRBJ1-2; maybe TRBD1 (5 bases). Germline CDR1 SGHRS, CDR2 YFSETQ. Trimming stripped 3 bases from V and 7 bases from J, with 7 bases between. This CDR3 has 11 amino acids. The CDR3 bases are TGCGCCAGCAGCTGGGACCCTGGCTACACCTTC. This translates into CASSWDPGYTF.

The table lists this clonotype with a count of one. The chain recombines TRBV30 with TRBJ1-4; D not resolved. The CDR3 consists of 12 residues. V was cut by 5 bases and J by 8 bases, with 12 bases left in between. Per germline, CDR1 GTSNPN and CDR2 SVGIG (reference sequence). CDR3 protein: CAWEGPGEKLFF. Written as DNA, the CDR3 is TGTGCCTGGGAAGGGCCCGGGGAAAAACTGTTTTTT. Full variable domain (rest looked up from reference TRBV30 and TRBJ1-4): SQTIHQWPATLVQPVGSPLSLECTVEGTSNPNLYWYRQAAGRGLQLLFYSVGIGQISSEVPQNLSASRPQDRQFILSSKKLLLSDSGFYLCAWEGPGEKLFFGSGTQLSVL.

This chain connects TRBV9 to TRBJ2-7; tentatively, D is TRBD1 or TRBD2 (6 bases each). The V end lost 0 bases, the J end lost 4 bases, and 14 bases lay between the germline ends. CDR1 and CDR2 (germline): SGDLS, YYNGEE. The CDR3 has 15 residues. DNA for the CDR3: TGTGCCAGCAGCGTAGAGGGGGGCCCCTGGTACGAGCAGTACTTC. Its protein product is CASSVEGGPWYEQYF.

The chain combines TRBV19 with TRBJ1-1, with D possibly matching TRBD1 (5 bases). The CDR3 is 12 amino acids. Germline V gives CDR1 LNHDA, CDR2 SQIVND (reference sequence). The V and J ends lost 7 bases and 11 bases respectively, with 17 bases between them. CDR3 protein: CASTRDGFEAFF. CDR3 coding DNA: TGTGCCAGTACCCGGGACGGATTCGAGGCTTTCTTT.

The rearrangement uses TRBV6-6 and TRBJ2-7; D not certain. CDR3 length: 13 amino acids. Germline lookup yields CDR1 MNHNY and CDR2 SVGAGI (reference sequence). V shed 4 bases and J shed 3 bases, with 10 bases lying between them. In nucleotides, the CDR3 is TGTGCCAGCAGTTCAGGACGGAACTACGAGCAGTACTTC. Its protein is CASSSGRNYEQYF.

DNA of the CDR3: TGTGCCAGCAGCTTAGCTAGGGATTCACCCCTCCACTTT. Its protein product is CASSLARDSPLHF. The chain is built from TRBV11-2 and TRBJ1-6; D unresolved. The CDR3 length is 13 residues. Trimming shortened V by 1 base and J by 8 bases, and 6 bases separated the two germline ends. Germline V gene sequence: CDR1 SGHAT, CDR2 FQNNGV.

This chain joins TRBV7-3 and TRBJ2-2; unclear D gene. The CDR3 covers 15 residues. The germline V and J ends were trimmed by 5 bases and 6 bases, with 16 bases remaining between them. CDR1 is SGHTA, CDR2 FQGTGA, per germline. This CDR3 reads CASSPEALAAGELFF. The CDR3 nucleotides read TGTGCCAGCAGCCCCGAGGCCCTCGCTGCCGGGGAGCTGTTTTTT.

The chain couples TRBV29-1 to TRBJ2-1, with D perhaps TRBD1 (5 bases). The CDR3 covers 10 residues. V gave up 5 bases and J gave up 12 bases, with 11 bases separating them. Germline V lookup: CDR1 SQVTM, CDR2 ANQGSEA. CDR3: CSVFSRVQFF. In nucleotides, the CDR3 is TGCAGCGTTTTTTCCAGGGTGCAGTTCTTC.

Only one count was recorded for this clonotype. A junction boundary mismatches the germline segment, possibly from a read error. The rearrangement links TRBV12-3 or TRBV12-4 to TRBJ1-6; D is possibly TRBD1 (6 bases). This CDR3 has 11 amino acids. DNA for the CDR3: TGTGCCAGCAGTTTTGGGGGGCCCCCTAACTTT. Protein: CASSFGGPPNF.

This chain joins TRBV6-2 or TRBV6-3 and TRBJ1-1, with D perhaps TRBD1 (5 bases). CDR1 is MNHEY and CDR2 is SVGEGT in the germline V gene. V was trimmed by 2 bases and J by 8 bases, leaving 12 bases between them. This CDR3 has 13 residues. The chain's CDR3 is CASSYLTAVEAFF. The CDR3 DNA follows: TGTGCCAGCAGTTACCTGACAGCCGTAGAAGCTTTCTTT.

The chain joins TRBV7-9 to TRBJ2-7; D remains unclear. V gave up 7 bases and J gave up 8 bases, with 15 bases separating them. CDR1 is SEHNR, CDR2 FQNEAQ, per germline (reference sequence). This CDR3 has 12 residues. CDR3 DNA: TGTGCCAGCAAGGGCCCCCGCATCCAGCAGTACTTC. Translation: CASKGPRIQQYF. The complete variable domain, with remaining parts taken from reference TRBV7-9 and TRBJ2-7, reads DTGVSQNPRHKITKRGQNVTFRCDPISEHNRLYWYRQTLGQGPEFLTYFQNEAQLEKSRLLSDRFSAERPKGSFSTLEIQRTEQGDSAMYLCASKGPRIQQYFGPGTRLTVT.

The rearrangement links TRBV7-9 to TRBJ2-5; TRBD2 is a possible D gene (5 bases). V dropped 1 base and J dropped 5 bases, with 14 bases sitting between them. The CDR3 contains 15 residues. The germline V gene has CDR1 SEHNR and CDR2 FQNEAQ (reference sequence). The CDR3 coding sequence is TGTGCCAGCAGCTTAGGCACTTCAGAGGGCGAGACCCAGTACTTC. Protein: CASSLGTSEGETQYF. Using reference TRBV7-9 and TRBJ2-5 for the parts outside the CDR3, the full variable domain is DTGVSQNPRHKITKRGQNVTFRCDPISEHNRLYWYRQTLGQGPEFLTYFQNEAQLEKSRLLSDRFSAERPKGSFSTLEIQRTEQGDSAMYLCASSLGTSEGETQYFGPGTRLLVL.

This chain joins TRBV5-6 and TRBJ2-5; unclear D gene. V lost 6 bases and J 4 bases, leaving 19 bases between the germline ends. The germline CDR1 and CDR2 sequences are SGHDT and YYEEEE. This CDR3 has 15 amino acids. The CDR3 protein is CASTINRFGRETQYF. The DNA of the CDR3 is TGTGCCAGCACTATAAATAGGTTCGGGCGAGAGACCCAGTACTTC.

The chain employs TRBV29-1 and TRBJ2-3; perhaps D is TRBD1 or TRBD2 (5 bases each). CDR3 length: 13 amino acids. V gave up 4 bases and J gave up 2 bases, with 10 bases separating them. Germline values: CDR1 SQVTM, CDR2 ANQGSEA. The CDR3 protein is CSVVWDLTDTQYF. Written as DNA, the CDR3 is TGCAGCGTTGTATGGGACCTCACAGATACGCAGTATTTT.

The chain carries TRBV6-6 and TRBJ1-5; maybe TRBD1 (5 bases). The germline gives CDR1 MNHNY, CDR2 SVGAGI (reference sequence). Trimming pared 4 bases from V and 7 bases from J, leaving 11 bases between. This CDR3 contains 13 residues. CDR3 residues: CASSSGVGQPQHF. As DNA, the CDR3 is TGTGCCAGCAGTTCGGGGGTGGGGCAGCCCCAGCATTTT.

The V call is TRBV12-3 or TRBV12-4, the J call TRBJ1-4, with unresolved D. This CDR3 contains 12 residues. The V end lost 3 bases, the J end lost 11 bases, and 10 bases lay between the germline ends. The CDR3 region is CASSFGVKKLFF. Here the CDR3 DNA reads TGTGCCAGCAGTTTTGGCGTGAAGAAACTGTTTTTT.